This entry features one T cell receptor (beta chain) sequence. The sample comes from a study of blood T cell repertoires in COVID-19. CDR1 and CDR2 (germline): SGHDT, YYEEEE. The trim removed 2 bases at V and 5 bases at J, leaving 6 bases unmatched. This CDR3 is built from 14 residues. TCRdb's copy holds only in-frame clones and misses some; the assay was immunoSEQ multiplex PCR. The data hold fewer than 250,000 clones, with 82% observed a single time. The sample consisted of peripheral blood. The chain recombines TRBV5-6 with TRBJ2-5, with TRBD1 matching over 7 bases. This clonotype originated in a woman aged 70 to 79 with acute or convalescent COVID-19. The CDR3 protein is CASSFQQGSETQYF. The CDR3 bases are TGTGCCAGCAGCTTCCAACAGGGGTCCGAGACCCAGTACTTC.